This T cell receptor (beta chain) was sequenced in a study of blood T cell repertoires in COVID-19. Per the original methods: Amplification with reference gene primers provided the estimates of nucleated cell counts. Libraries were prepared by immunoSEQ multiplex PCR; TCRdb keeps only in-frame clonotypes and omits some of them. That table supplies the V and J calls and clone size; D and trimming were determined from the DNA. This table holds 400,000 or so clones, around 90% found once. Looked up from germline, CDR1 is MNHNS and CDR2 is SASEGT. The CDR3 runs 14 residues. After removal of 2 bases from V and 4 bases from J, the junction contained 2 bases not matched to a gene.

This chain uses TRBV6-1 with TRBJ2-1; 7 bases match TRBD2. The sample comprised PBMCs or T cells enriched from blood (not recorded which). The TCR sequence derives from a middle-aged woman with acute COVID-19. The CDR3 nucleotides are TGTGCCAGCAGTGAATTGGGGGGGTACAATGAGCAGTTCTTC. Translation: CASSELGGYNEQFF.